This T cell receptor (beta chain) was sequenced during a study of human T cells and chemical hapten exposure. TCRdb re-derived calls from the RACE reads in MiXCR, one entry per CDR3 protein. Of 65,000 or so distinct CDR3 sequences detected, 5.5% to 7.5% appear once; the ten largest clones hold 3% to 4%. This clonotype was recorded many times. From germline, CDR1 is MDHEN and CDR2 SYDVKM. The CDR3 length is 13 residues. Trimming left V 2 bases short and J 1 base short, with 6 bases between. The sample's time point: healthy volunteer bleed at 6 weeks. The starting material, unfractionated whole blood, was used for total RNA extraction.

The TCR sequence derives from a female donor in good health. Some clones in this sample may be carry-over from other donors' samples. The chain couples TRBV28 to TRBJ2-7; the D is unclear. Sequencing input: whole blood. The CDR3 DNA reads TGTGCCAGCAGTTTAACCGATTCCTACGAGCAGTACTTC. This codes for CASSLTDSYEQYF. Looking up the rest from reference TRBV28 and TRBJ2-7 gives the full variable domain: DVKVTQSSRYLVKRTGEKVFLECVQDMDHENMFWYRQDPGLGLRLIYFSYDVKMKEKGDIPEGYSVSREKKERFSLILESASTNQTSMYLCASSLTDSYEQYFGPGTRLTVT.